Listed here are 10 T cell receptor beta chains from one sample, sequenced in a study of identical twins (dated by TCRdb to 2016 to 2017). The method behind the library was 5' RACE. The listed sequencing device is Illumina HiSeq 2000. Using fastp at Q25 and MiXCR, TCRdb reprocessed the public reads and kept productive beta chains. CDR3 protein sequences are deduplicated, and each keeps its most common genes and DNA. The sample table contains 1.5 million to 2 million distinct CDR3 sequences; only one count was recorded for 32% of them. Clones ranked in the top ten supply under 0.35% of the sample. Sequencing was carried out using cord blood. All receptors come from a newborn girl in good health.

This clonotype was observed a handful of times. The chain combines TRBV12-3 or TRBV12-4 with TRBJ2-1; 9 bases agree with TRBD2. This CDR3 comprises 16 residues. J was trimmed by 4 bases and V by 6 bases; bases with no gene match: 10. The CDR3 here is CASSPRVSGRYNEQFF. CDR3 DNA sequence: TGTGCCAGCAGCCCTCGGGTGAGCGGGAGGTACAATGAGCAGTTCTTC.

This clonotype came up once. V is TRBV7-9 and J is TRBJ2-7; TRBD1 matches 7 bases. V trimming: 5 bases; J trimming: 7 bases; junction bases outside the gene matches: 14. Germline V gene data show CDR1 as SEHNR and CDR2 as FQNEAQ (reference sequence). The CDR3 is 15 residues long. The DNA for the CDR3 is TGTGCCAGCAGCCCGGGACAGAGCTCCTACGATGAGCAGTACTTC. Protein product: CASSPGQSSYDEQYF.

V is TRBV29-1 and J is TRBJ2-1; weak D call: TRBD1 (7 bases). This CDR3 has 14 amino acids. V gave up 4 bases and J gave up 6 bases, with 16 bases separating them. Germline loops: CDR1 SQVTM, CDR2 ANQGSEA. In DNA, the CDR3 is TGCAGCGTTGTTCGGGGGACAGCAGGCAATGAGCAGTTCTTC. Residues: CSVVRGTAGNEQFF.

This clonotype was found a few times. The genes are TRBV10-3 and TRBJ2-7; 8 bases are a match to TRBD2. The germline V gene has CDR1 ENHRY and CDR2 SYGVKD. This CDR3 is built from 16 residues. V was pared by 4 bases and J by 2 bases, with 10 bases of the junction left unmatched. Here the CDR3 DNA reads TGTGCCATCAGTGTGGGGAGCGGGGGTTTGACCTACGAGCAGTACTTC. Translated, it gives CAISVGSGGLTYEQYF.

This clonotype turned up a few times. This sequence joins TRBV12-3 or TRBV12-4 and TRBJ2-7; D possibly corresponds to TRBD1 (5 bases). V lost 6 bases to trimming and J lost 3 bases, with 18 bases between them. The CDR3 loop spans 15 amino acids. CDR3: CASRPATGAVYEQYF. CDR3 nucleotide sequence: TGTGCCAGCAGGCCAGCCACAGGTGCGGTCTACGAGCAGTACTTC.

This chain connects TRBV4-1 to TRBJ2-7; 7 positions match TRBD2. The CDR3 contains 19 residues. The ends lost 1 base at V and 4 bases at J; junction bases unmatched: 19. CDR1 is MGHRA and CDR2 is YSYEKL in the germline V gene. The CDR3: CASSQVILREDRIVYEQYF. CDR3 in DNA: TGCGCCAGCAGCCAAGTAATTCTACGGGAGGACCGGATAGTTTACGAGCAGTACTTC.

This clonotype has only a few counts. The chain has TRBV4-2 and TRBJ2-1; D call uncertain. The ends were cut back, 0 bases at V and 0 bases at J, with 9 bases in the middle. This CDR3 has 16 residues. Germline V gene lookup returns CDR1 LGHNA and CDR2 YNFKEQ. CDR3 bases: TGTGCCAGCAGCCAAGAGAGAGCCCGCTCCTACAATGAGCAGTTCTTC. Its translation: CASSQERARSYNEQFF.

The CDR3 DNA sequence: TGTGCCATCACCCAGGGACAGGGGAGGGCAGATACGCAGTATTTT. Protein: CAITQGQGRADTQYF. This chain links TRBV10-3 with TRBJ2-3, with 10 positions matching TRBD1. From germline, CDR1 is ENHRY and CDR2 SYGVKD. This CDR3 is 15 amino acids long. J gave up 4 bases and V 7 bases, and 8 bases lay outside the gene matches.

This chain connects TRBV29-1 to TRBJ2-5, with TRBD2 identical over 7 bases. The CDR3 has 16 amino acids. Germline assignment: CDR1 SQVTM and CDR2 ANQGSEA. V lost 3 bases to trimming and J lost 11 bases; unmatched junction nucleotides: 21. In DNA, the CDR3 is TGCAGCGTTGACCCCATGGGTGTGATAGCGGGTCAATCGCAGTACTTC. Translated, it gives CSVDPMGVIAGQSQYF. The full variable domain, its missing parts supplied by reference TRBV29-1 and TRBJ2-5, is SAVISQKPSRDICQRGTSLTIQCQVDSQVTMMFWYRQQPGQSLTLIATANQGSEATYESGFVIDKFPISRPNLTFSTLTVSNMSPEDSSIYLCSVDPMGVIAGQSQYFGPGTRLLVL.

A few counts support this clonotype. The chain is built from TRBV10-3 and TRBJ2-7, with a possible D match to TRBD2 (5 bases). Germline lookup yields CDR1 ENHRY and CDR2 SYGVKD. The CDR3 consists of 15 residues. The V end lost 6 bases, the J end lost 5 bases, and 20 bases lay between the germline ends. The CDR3 DNA sequence: TGTGCCATCAGCCGAGGGATTAGTAGGGCGGACGAGCAGTACTTC. Amino acid sequence: CAISRGISRADEQYF.